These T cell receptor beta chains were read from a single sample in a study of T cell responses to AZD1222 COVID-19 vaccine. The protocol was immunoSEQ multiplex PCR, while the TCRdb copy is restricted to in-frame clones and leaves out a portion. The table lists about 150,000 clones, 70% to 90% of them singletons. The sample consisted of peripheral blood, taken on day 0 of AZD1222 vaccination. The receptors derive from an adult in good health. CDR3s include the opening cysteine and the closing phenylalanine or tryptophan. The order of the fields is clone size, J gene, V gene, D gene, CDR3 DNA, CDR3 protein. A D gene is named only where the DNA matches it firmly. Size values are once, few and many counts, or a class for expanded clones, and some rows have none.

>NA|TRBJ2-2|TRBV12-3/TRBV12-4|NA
TGTGCCAGCAGTTTCGCCGGGGAGCTGTTTTTT
CASSFAGELFF
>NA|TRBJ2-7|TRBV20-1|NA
TGCAGTGCTAGCCCCGGGTACGAGCAGTACTTC
CSASPGYEQYF
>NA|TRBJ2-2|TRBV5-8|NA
TGTGCCAGCAGCTTGGTCGGGGTGTACACCGGGGAGCTGTTTTTT
CASSLVGVYTGELFF
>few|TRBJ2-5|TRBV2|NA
TGTGCCAGCAGTGGGAGCGTTGGGGAGACCCAGTACTTC
CASSGSVGETQYF
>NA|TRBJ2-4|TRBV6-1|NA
TGTGCCAGCAGTGAAACGTGGGGAGGAGTAACCTTC
CASSETWGGVTF
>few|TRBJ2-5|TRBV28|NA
TGTGCCAGCAACCCCGCTAGCAGCGGCTCCCAAGAGACCCAGTACTTC
CASNPASSGSQETQYF
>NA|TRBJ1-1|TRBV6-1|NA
TGTGCCAGCAGTGACGGCCTAAACACTGAAGCTTTCTTT
CASSDGLNTEAFF
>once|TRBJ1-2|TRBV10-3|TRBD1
TGTGCCACCCCTTCTTCCGGGACAGGGGCTAACTATGGCTACACCTTC
CATPSSGTGANYGYTF
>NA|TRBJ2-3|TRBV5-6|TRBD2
TGTGCCAGCAGTCCGGGACTAGGGAGGGCGGATACGCAGTATTTT
CASSPGLGRADTQYF
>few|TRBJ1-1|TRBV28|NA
TGTGCCAGCAGTTTGGGGGGTGCTGACACTGAAGCTTTCTTT
CASSLGGADTEAFF
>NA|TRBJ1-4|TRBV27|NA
TGTGCCAGCAGAAAACAACAGGGAACTAATGAAAAACTGTTTTTT
CASRKQQGTNEKLFF
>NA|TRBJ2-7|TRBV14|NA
TGTGCCAGCAGCCAAGATATAGGGCGCTACGAGCAGTACTTC
CASSQDIGRYEQYF
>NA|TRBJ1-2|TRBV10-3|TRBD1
TGTGCCATCAGTGAGTCGGGGGGACAGGGGGCTGACTATGGCTACACCTTC
CAISESGGQGADYGYTF
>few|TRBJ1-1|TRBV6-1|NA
TGTGCCAGCAGTGAACAGCAGGGTAACACTGAAGCTTTCTTT
CASSEQQGNTEAFF
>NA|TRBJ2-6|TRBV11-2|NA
TGTGCCAGCACCCCCCTCGGGGCCAACGTCCTGACTTTC
CASTPLGANVLTF
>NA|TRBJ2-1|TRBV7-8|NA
TGTGCCAGCAGCTTAGCAGGGGTTGAGCAGTTCTTC
CASSLAGVEQFF
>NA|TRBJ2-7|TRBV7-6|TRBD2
TGTGCCAGCAGCCTTGGGACTAGCGGGCTATCCTACGAGCAGTACTTC
CASSLGTSGLSYEQYF
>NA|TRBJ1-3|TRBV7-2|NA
TGTGCCAGCAGCTTAGATAGGGTGGGAAACACCATATATTTT
CASSLDRVGNTIYF
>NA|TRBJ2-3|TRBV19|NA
TGTGCCAGTAGCTATCTAGGGGATACGCAGTATTTT
CASSYLGDTQYF
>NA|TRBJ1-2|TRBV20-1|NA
TGCAGTGCTAGTAGCTCTGAAGGGCACCGGGACTATGGCTACACCTTC
CSASSSEGHRDYGYTF
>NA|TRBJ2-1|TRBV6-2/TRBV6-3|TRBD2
TGTGCCAGCAGGTACGATTTGACTAGCGGCGAGCAGTTCTTC
CASRYDLTSGEQFF
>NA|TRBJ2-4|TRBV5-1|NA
TGCGCCAGCAGCTCTTTCGCCGGGGTAGGGATAAACATTCAGTACTTC
CASSSFAGVGINIQYF
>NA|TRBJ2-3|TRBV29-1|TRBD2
TGCAGCACACTAAGCGGGGGCACAGATACGCAGTATTTT
CSTLSGGTDTQYF
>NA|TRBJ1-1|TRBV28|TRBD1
TGTGCCAGCAACCCTACGGGACAGGGGACCACTGAAGCTTTCTTT
CASNPTGQGTTEAFF
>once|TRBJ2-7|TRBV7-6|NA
TGTGCCAGCAGCACTTCGGGAGCGGACCCTCCTAGGTTCGAGCAGTACTTC
CASSTSGADPPRFEQYF
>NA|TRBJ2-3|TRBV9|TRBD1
TGTGCCAGCAGCGTCGGCAGGGGGTCAGATACGCAGTATTTT
CASSVGRGSDTQYF
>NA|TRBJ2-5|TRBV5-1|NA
TGCGCCAGCAGCTTGGGGGGGCAGGGTTTAGAAGAGACCCAGTACTTC
CASSLGGQGLEETQYF
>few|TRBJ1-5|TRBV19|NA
TGTGCCACGAATGATGGACACGGGGGCAATCAGCCCCAGCATTTT
CATNDGHGGNQPQHF
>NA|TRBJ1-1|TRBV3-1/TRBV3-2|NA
TGTGCCAGCAGCCAGGCTCCCCCTAGTGAAGCTTTCTTT
CASSQAPPSEAFF
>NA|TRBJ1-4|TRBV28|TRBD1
TGTGCCAGCAGTTCCTCCCTGGACAGGGGCGGGGAAAAACTGTTTTTT
CASSSSLDRGGEKLFF
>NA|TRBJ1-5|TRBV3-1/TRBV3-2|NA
TGTGCCAGCAGCCAAGACCTGAGGGTTAATCAGCCCCAGCATTTT
CASSQDLRVNQPQHF
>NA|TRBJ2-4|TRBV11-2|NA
TGTGCCAGCAGCTTAGTAATGGCAGAGGGCATTCAGTACTTC
CASSLVMAEGIQYF
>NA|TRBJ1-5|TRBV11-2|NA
TGTGCCAGCAGCTTAGCGGCGGGGTGGAGCAATCAGCCCCAGCATTTT
CASSLAAGWSNQPQHF
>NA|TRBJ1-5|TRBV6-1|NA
TGTGCCAGCAGTGATTTCGGGGATCAGCCCCAGCATTTT
CASSDFGDQPQHF
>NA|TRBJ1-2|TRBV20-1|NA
TGCAGTGCTGACCCACTCTATGGCTACACCTTC
CSADPLYGYTF
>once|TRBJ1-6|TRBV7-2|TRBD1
TGTGCCAGCAGCTCCCGGGACAGAAATTCACCCCTCCACTTT
CASSSRDRNSPLHF
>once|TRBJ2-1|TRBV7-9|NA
TGTGCCAGCAGCCAGGGGGGCGGACCTTACAATGAGCAGTTCTTC
CASSQGGGPYNEQFF
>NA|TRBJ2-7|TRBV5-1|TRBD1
TGCGCCAGCAGCTTTTCCGGGACAGTCTACGAGCAGTACTTC
CASSFSGTVYEQYF
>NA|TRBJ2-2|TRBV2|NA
TGTGCCACAACCGCGGGGACCGGGGAGCTGTTTTTT
CATTAGTGELFF
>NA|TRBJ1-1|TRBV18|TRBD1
TGTGCCAGCTCACGACAGGGCCTGGCTAGCACTGAAGCTTTCTTT
CASSRQGLASTEAFF
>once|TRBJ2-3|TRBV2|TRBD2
TGTGCCAGCGGGGGGGACACAGATACGCAGTATTTT
CASGGDTDTQYF
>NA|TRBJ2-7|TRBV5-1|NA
TGCGCCAGCAGCTTGCACCAGTCCTACGAGCAGTACTTC
CASSLHQSYEQYF
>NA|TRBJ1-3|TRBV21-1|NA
TGTGCCAGCAGCAAAGTAGGGGACTCTTACACCATATATTTT
CASSKVGDSYTIYF
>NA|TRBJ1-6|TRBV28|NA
TGTGCCAGCAGTTTCGGGCGGGTGGTTGACTCACCCCTCCACTTT
CASSFGRVVDSPLHF
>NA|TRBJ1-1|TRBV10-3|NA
TGTGCCGCCCGGGGGGCTGACACTGAAGCTTTCTTT
CAARGADTEAFF
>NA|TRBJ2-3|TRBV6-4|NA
TGTGCCACGCGGAAAAGCTCCACAGATACGCAGTATTTT
CATRKSSTDTQYF
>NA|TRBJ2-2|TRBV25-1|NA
TGTGCCAGCACAAACCCTACGAGGGTTGGGGCCGGGGAGCTGTTTTTT
CASTNPTRVGAGELFF
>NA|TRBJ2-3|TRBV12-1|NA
TGTGCCAGCAACTCCCGGCTAGCGGGAGGGAGCACAGATACGCAGTATTTT
CASNSRLAGGSTDTQYF
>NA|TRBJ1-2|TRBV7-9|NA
TGTGCCAGCAGCTTGGGTGGGGCTTTTAACTATGGCTACACCTTC
CASSLGGAFNYGYTF
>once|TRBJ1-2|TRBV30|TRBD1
TGTGCCTGGAGTAAGGGACAGGCTAACTATGGCTACACCTTC
CAWSKGQANYGYTF
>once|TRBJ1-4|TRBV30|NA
TGTGCCTGGAGTGAGGGATTAGTGCGGTTACGGACTCATGAAAAACTGTTTTTT
CAWSEGLVRLRTHEKLFF